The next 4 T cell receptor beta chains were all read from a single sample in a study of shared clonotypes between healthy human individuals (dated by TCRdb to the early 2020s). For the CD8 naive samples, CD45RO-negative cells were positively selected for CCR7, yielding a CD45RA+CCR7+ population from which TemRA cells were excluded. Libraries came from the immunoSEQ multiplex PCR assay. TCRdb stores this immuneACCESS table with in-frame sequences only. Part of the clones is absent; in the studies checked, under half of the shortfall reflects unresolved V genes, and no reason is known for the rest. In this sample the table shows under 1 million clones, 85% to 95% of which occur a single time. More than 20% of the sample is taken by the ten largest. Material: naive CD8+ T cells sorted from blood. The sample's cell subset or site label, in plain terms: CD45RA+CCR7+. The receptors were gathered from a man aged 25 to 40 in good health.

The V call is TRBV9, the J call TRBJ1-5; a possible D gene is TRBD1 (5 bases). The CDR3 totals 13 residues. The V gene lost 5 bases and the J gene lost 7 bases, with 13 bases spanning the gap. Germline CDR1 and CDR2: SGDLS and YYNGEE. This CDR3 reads CASSLGEQQPQHF. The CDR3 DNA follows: TGTGCCAGCAGTCTGGGGGAACAGCAGCCCCAGCATTTT.

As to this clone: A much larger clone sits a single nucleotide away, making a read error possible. CDR3 DNA: TGTGCCAGCAGTTATAGCTATGGCTACACCTTC. Residues: CASSYSYGYTF. J is TRBJ1-2 and V is TRBV6-6; D gene uncertain. Germline CDR1 reads MNHNY; CDR2 reads SVGAGI (reference sequence). Trimming pared 3 bases from V and 4 bases from J, leaving 3 bases between. This CDR3 is 11 amino acids long.

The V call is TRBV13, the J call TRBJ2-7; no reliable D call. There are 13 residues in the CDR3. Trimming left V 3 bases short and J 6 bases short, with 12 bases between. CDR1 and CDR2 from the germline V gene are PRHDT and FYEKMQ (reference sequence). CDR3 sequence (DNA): TGTGCCAGCAGCTTTATGGTAGATGGCGAGCAGTACTTC. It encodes CASSFMVDGEQYF.

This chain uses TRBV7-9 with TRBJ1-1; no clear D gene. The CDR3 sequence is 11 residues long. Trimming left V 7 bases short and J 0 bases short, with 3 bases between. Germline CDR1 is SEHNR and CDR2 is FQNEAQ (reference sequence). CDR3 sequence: CASNLNTEAFF. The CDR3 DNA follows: TGTGCCAGCAACTTGAACACTGAAGCTTTCTTT.